What follows are 16 T cell receptor beta chains derived from one specimen sequenced in a study of identical twins. TCRdb re-called the 5' RACE reads through MiXCR, storing one row per CDR3 protein. The top ten clones hold around 0.98% of a sample with roughly 490,000 distinct CDR3 sequences, roughly 13% of them seen once. Another study also made use of these data, one on yellow fever vaccine responses in identical twins.

Sequencing was done on a sample of CD4+ T cells sorted from blood. These receptors all come from a woman under 30 in good health.

The V call is TRBV20-1, the J call TRBJ1-2; D is unresolved. In germline, CDR1 is DFQATT, CDR2 SNEGSKA (reference sequence). The ends were cut back, 5 bases at V and 7 bases at J, with 14 bases in the middle. This CDR3 is built from 12 residues. The CDR3 region is CSAQPKLFGYTF. The CDR3 DNA reads TGCAGTGCTCAGCCTAAGCTTTTTGGCTACACCTTC.

The CDR3 nucleotides are TGTGCCACCAGTGATCCTCGACGCCTACCTCAAGAGACCCAGTACTTC. Translated, it gives CATSDPRRLPQETQYF. The gene calls are TRBV24-1 and TRBJ2-5; D gene ambiguous. This CDR3 is built from 16 residues. Deletions cut 3 bases from V and 2 bases from J, with 15 bases between. Germline assignment: CDR1 KGHDR and CDR2 SFDVKD.

The V gene is TRBV7-2, the J gene TRBJ2-5; TRBD2 agrees at 11 bases. Looked up from germline, CDR1 is SGHTA and CDR2 is FQGNSA. V was clipped by 3 bases and J by 3 bases; unmatched bases: 3. The CDR3 loop spans 15 amino acids. CDR3 protein: CASSLTSGMEETQYF. The CDR3 DNA sequence: TGTGCCAGCAGCTTGACTAGCGGGATGGAAGAGACCCAGTACTTC.

The V gene is TRBV4-2, the J gene TRBJ2-5, with D possibly being TRBD2 (5 bases). V lost 0 bases and J lost 5, with 10 bases in between. The CDR3 extends over 14 amino acids. CDR1 is LGHNA, CDR2 YNFKEQ, per germline. CDR3 in amino acids: CASSQDLLAETQYF. For the CDR3, the DNA is TGTGCCAGCAGCCAAGATCTGCTAGCTGAGACCCAGTACTTC.

The chain couples TRBV30 to TRBJ2-3; D uncertain. The CDR3 is 16 amino acids. Germline CDR1 reads GTSNPN; CDR2 reads SVGIG (reference sequence). Trimming removed 0 bases from V and 1 base from J, with 14 bases in between. The CDR3 loop is CAWSVAGPSRTDTQYF. DNA of the CDR3: TGTGCCTGGAGTGTAGCAGGACCCTCGCGCACAGATACGCAGTATTTT. The whole variable domain, remainder taken from reference TRBV30 and TRBJ2-3, is SQTIHQWPATLVQPVGSPLSLECTVEGTSNPNLYWYRQAAGRGLQLLFYSVGIGQISSEVPQNLSASRPQDRQFILSSKKLLLSDSGFYLCAWSVAGPSRTDTQYFGPGTRLTVL.

This clonotype was found many times. The genes are TRBV29-1 and TRBJ2-3; D remains unclear. The CDR3 has 10 residues. Per germline, CDR1 SQVTM and CDR2 ANQGSEA. Trimming left V 4 bases short and J 5 bases short, with 4 bases between. CDR3: CSVGLDTQYF. The CDR3 nucleotides are TGCAGCGTTGGATTAGATACGCAGTATTTT.

This chain uses TRBV6-5 with TRBJ2-3, with D possibly being TRBD1 (6 bases). The CDR3 is made up of 15 amino acids. Germline CDR1 and CDR2: MNHEY and SVGAGI. Trimming pared 4 bases from V and 0 bases from J, leaving 11 bases between. The CDR3 here is CASSSRGFSTDTQYF. The CDR3 nucleotides are TGTGCCAGCAGTTCAAGGGGGTTTAGCACAGATACGCAGTATTTT.

In this sample, this clonotype turned up a few times. The gene calls are TRBV19 and TRBJ2-7; 8 bases map to TRBD1. V lost 4 bases to trimming and J lost 1 base; unmatched junction nucleotides: 6. This CDR3 region has 15 residues. CDR1 LNHDA and CDR2 SQIVND come from the germline V gene (reference sequence). Here the CDR3 reads CASSTTGTGSYEQYF. The CDR3 coding sequence is TGTGCCAGTAGTACCACCGGGACAGGATCCTACGAGCAGTACTTC.

In this sample, this clonotype turned up a few times. The chain couples TRBV12-5 to TRBJ2-3; TRBD2 matches at 15 bases. J was trimmed by 5 bases and V by 5 bases; bases with no gene match: 5. The CDR3 spans 16 residues. Germline values: CDR1 LGHNT, CDR2 FRNRAP. DNA of the CDR3: TGTGCTAGTGGTCCGGGACTAGCGGGAGGCAGAGATACGCAGTATTTT. Translation gives CASGPGLAGGRDTQYF.

V and J are TRBV20-1 and TRBJ2-3; D may be TRBD1 or TRBD2 (6 bases each). V lost 4 bases to trimming and J lost 3 bases, with 14 bases between them. Germline V gene lookup returns CDR1 DFQATT and CDR2 SNEGSKA (reference sequence). The CDR3 runs 14 residues. The CDR3 DNA follows: TGCAGTGCTATTCCCGGGGGCGGAACAGATACGCAGTATTTT. Translation gives CSAIPGGGTDTQYF.

This clonotype has a handful of counts. The genes are TRBV14 and TRBJ2-3, with no clear D. Germline V gene data show CDR1 as SGHDN and CDR2 as FVKESK. Trimming stripped 3 bases from V and 2 bases from J, with 9 bases between. The CDR3 has 14 residues. The CDR3 loop reads CASSHGTDTDTQYF. For the CDR3, the DNA is TGTGCCAGCAGCCATGGAACCGACACAGATACGCAGTATTTT.

The V call is TRBV7-2, the J call TRBJ2-1; 11 nucleotides align to TRBD2. The CDR3 covers 17 residues. With V trimmed by 1 base and J by 2 bases, 4 bases remained unmatched. Germline CDR1 and CDR2: SGHTA and FQGNSA. The chain's CDR3 is CASSLGASGGPYNEQFF. The CDR3 DNA is TGTGCCAGCAGCTTAGGGGCTAGCGGGGGGCCCTACAATGAGCAGTTCTTC.

This clonotype turned up a few times. The V gene is TRBV4-2, the J gene TRBJ2-7, with 8 bases identical to TRBD2. Trimming removed 3 bases from V and 4 bases from J; junction bases left unmatched: 5. This CDR3 is built from 14 residues. CDR1 LGHNA and CDR2 YNFKEQ come from the germline V gene. Written as DNA, the CDR3 is TGTGCCAGCAGCCACCCGGGAGGGGGTTACGAGCAGTACTTC. Amino acids: CASSHPGGGYEQYF.

The CDR3 loop reads CASSQEYGDRGFLSYEQYF. DNA for the CDR3: TGTGCCAGCAGCCAAGAATATGGGGACAGGGGTTTTCTTTCCTACGAGCAGTACTTC. J is TRBJ2-7 and V is TRBV3-1; TRBD1 matches 10 bases. Per germline, CDR1 LGHDT and CDR2 YNNKEL (reference sequence). V shed 0 bases and J 1 base; nucleotides not matched to a gene: 12. The CDR3 has 19 residues.

At least ten counts were recorded for this clonotype. V and J are TRBV5-1 and TRBJ2-1; 9 bases fit TRBD2. V lost 1 base, J lost 7 bases, and 3 bases stayed unmatched. Looked up from germline, CDR1 is SGHRS and CDR2 is YFSETQ. The CDR3 is 14 amino acids. CDR3 nucleotides: TGCGCCAGCAGCTTGTCTAGCGGGGTAAATGAGCAGTTCTTC. It codes for CASSLSSGVNEQFF.

The table lists this clonotype with a few counts. Here the CDR3 reads CASSALGSSYNSPLHF. The CDR3 DNA is TGTGCCAGCAGCGCACTAGGGAGCTCCTATAATTCACCCCTCCACTTT. The rearrangement uses TRBV9 and TRBJ1-6; D not certain. Trimming took 3 bases from V and 0 from J, leaving 10 bases between them. The length of the CDR3 is 16 residues. The V gene's germline CDR1 is SGDLS and CDR2 YYNGEE.